The entry below describes one T cell receptor beta chain. The repertoire was sequenced with immunoSEQ multiplex PCR; TCRdb's copy has only in-frame clones and lacks some. The data contain around 78,000 clones, 65% to 85% of them seen just once; the ten biggest clones take up 3.5%. V was clipped by 0 bases and J by 0 bases, with 6 bases between them. Germline V lookup: CDR1 KGHSH, CDR2 LQKENI. The CDR3 loop spans 14 amino acids. This entry belongs to a study of early stage breast cancer tumors. Study details: Most invasive tumors, about 75% of the 16, were ER+/PR+/HER2-. Roughly 9.6-fold was the mean read coverage per sample.

What was sequenced was blood. This TCR derives from a person between 55 and 69 years old with breast cancer. The gene calls are TRBV18 and TRBJ2-7; no reliable D call. DNA of the CDR3: TGTGCCAGCTCACCACCGTCGAGCTCCTACGAGCAGTACTTC. Encoded protein: CASSPPSSSYEQYF.